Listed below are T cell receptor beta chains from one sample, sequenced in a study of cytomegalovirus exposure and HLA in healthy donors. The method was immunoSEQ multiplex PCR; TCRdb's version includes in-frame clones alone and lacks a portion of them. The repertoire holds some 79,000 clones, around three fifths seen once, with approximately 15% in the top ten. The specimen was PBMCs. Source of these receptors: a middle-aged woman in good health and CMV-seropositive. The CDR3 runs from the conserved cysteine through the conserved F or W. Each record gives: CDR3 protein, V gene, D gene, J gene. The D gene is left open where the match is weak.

cdr3_aa: CASSPRRELAGEEQFF; v_call: TRBV7-3; d_call: TRBD2; j_call: TRBJ2-1
cdr3_aa: CASSQVTGAGGYTF; v_call: TRBV4-1; d_call: TRBD1; j_call: TRBJ1-2
cdr3_aa: CASSAQDYTEAFF; v_call: TRBV27; d_call: .; j_call: TRBJ1-1
cdr3_aa: CARSCPTDRGGVTEAFF; v_call: TRBV5-3; d_call: TRBD1; j_call: TRBJ1-1
cdr3_aa: CASSNIRQLFKTGELFF; v_call: TRBV28; d_call: .; j_call: TRBJ2-2
cdr3_aa: CASSQFKGGRDLTYEQYF; v_call: TRBV4-1; d_call: TRBD2; j_call: TRBJ2-7
cdr3_aa: CASSLGGEGGNTIYF; v_call: TRBV28; d_call: .; j_call: TRBJ1-3
cdr3_aa: CASRFTPMNTEAFF; v_call: TRBV6-1; d_call: .; j_call: TRBJ1-1
cdr3_aa: CASAIEGGETQYF; v_call: TRBV5-1; d_call: .; j_call: TRBJ2-5
cdr3_aa: CATSGGGRYGYTF; v_call: TRBV28; d_call: TRBD1; j_call: TRBJ1-2
cdr3_aa: CASSLEISGQYNQPQHF; v_call: TRBV5-4; d_call: TRBD1; j_call: TRBJ1-5
cdr3_aa: CASSYRGDGYEQYF; v_call: TRBV27; d_call: TRBD1; j_call: TRBJ2-7
cdr3_aa: CASRRDRNYGYTF; v_call: TRBV28; d_call: TRBD1; j_call: TRBJ1-2
cdr3_aa: CASSLASGTNTGELFF; v_call: TRBV5-1; d_call: TRBD2; j_call: TRBJ2-2
cdr3_aa: CAGGGTGGLNTEAFF; v_call: TRBV2; d_call: TRBD1; j_call: TRBJ1-1
cdr3_aa: CSVREKAPDTQYF; v_call: TRBV29-1; d_call: .; j_call: TRBJ2-3
cdr3_aa: CASSASLRMSNEQFF; v_call: TRBV9; d_call: .; j_call: TRBJ2-1
cdr3_aa: CASNYFYRTGDTGELFF; v_call: TRBV28; d_call: .; j_call: TRBJ2-2
cdr3_aa: CASSPKLLSRTNEKLFF; v_call: TRBV7-2; d_call: .; j_call: TRBJ1-4
cdr3_aa: CASRGGLAGHNEQFF; v_call: TRBV7-2; d_call: TRBD2; j_call: TRBJ2-1
cdr3_aa: CASSQESSRAGNTIYF; v_call: TRBV4-3; d_call: .; j_call: TRBJ1-3
cdr3_aa: CASGLSTDTQYF; v_call: TRBV18; d_call: .; j_call: TRBJ2-3
cdr3_aa: CASTLRAGGPRVGTDTQYF; v_call: TRBV27; d_call: TRBD2; j_call: TRBJ2-3
cdr3_aa: CASSGRLRSTNEKLFF; v_call: TRBV6-1; d_call: .; j_call: TRBJ1-4
cdr3_aa: CASSLSGGAGANVLTF; v_call: TRBV5-1; d_call: TRBD1; j_call: TRBJ2-6
cdr3_aa: CASSQLNPSDYGYTF; v_call: TRBV4-3; d_call: .; j_call: TRBJ1-2